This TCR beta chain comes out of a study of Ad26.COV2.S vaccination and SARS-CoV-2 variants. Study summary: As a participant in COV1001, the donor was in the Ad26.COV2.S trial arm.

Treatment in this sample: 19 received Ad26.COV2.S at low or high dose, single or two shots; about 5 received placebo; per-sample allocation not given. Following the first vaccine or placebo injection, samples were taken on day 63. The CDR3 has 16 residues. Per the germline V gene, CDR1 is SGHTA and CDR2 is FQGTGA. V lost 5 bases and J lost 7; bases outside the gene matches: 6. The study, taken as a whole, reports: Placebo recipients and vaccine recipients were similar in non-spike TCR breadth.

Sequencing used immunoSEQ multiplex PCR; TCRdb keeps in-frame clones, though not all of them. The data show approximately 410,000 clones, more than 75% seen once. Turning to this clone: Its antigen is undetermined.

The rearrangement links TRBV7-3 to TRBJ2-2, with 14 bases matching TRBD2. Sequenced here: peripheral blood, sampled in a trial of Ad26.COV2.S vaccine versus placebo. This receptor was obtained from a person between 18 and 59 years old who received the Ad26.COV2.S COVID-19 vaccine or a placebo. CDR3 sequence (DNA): TGTGCCAGCAGCAACTTGGGACTAGCGGGGGACGGGGAGCTGTTTTTT. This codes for CASSNLGLAGDGELFF.